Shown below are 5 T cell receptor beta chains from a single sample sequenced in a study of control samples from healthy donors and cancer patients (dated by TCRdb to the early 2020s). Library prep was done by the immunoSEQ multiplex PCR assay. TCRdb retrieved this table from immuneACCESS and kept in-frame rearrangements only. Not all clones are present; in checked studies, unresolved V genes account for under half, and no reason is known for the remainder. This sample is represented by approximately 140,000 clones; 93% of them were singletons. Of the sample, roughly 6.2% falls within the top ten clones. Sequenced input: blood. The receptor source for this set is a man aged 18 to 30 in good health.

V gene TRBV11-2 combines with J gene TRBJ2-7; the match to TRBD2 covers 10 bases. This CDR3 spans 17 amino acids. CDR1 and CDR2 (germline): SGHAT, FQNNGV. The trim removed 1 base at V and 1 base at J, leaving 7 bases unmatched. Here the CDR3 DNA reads TGTGCCAGCAGCTTAGGCCCCGCTAGCGGGGGTTCCTACGAGCAGTACTTC. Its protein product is CASSLGPASGGSYEQYF.

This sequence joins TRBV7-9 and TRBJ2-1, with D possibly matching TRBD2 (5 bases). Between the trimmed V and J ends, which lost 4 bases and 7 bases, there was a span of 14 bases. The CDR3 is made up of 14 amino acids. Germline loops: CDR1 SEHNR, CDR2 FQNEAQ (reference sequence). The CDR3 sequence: CASSYGGRRNEQFF. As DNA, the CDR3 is TGTGCCAGCAGCTACGGCGGCAGGAGGAATGAGCAGTTCTTC.

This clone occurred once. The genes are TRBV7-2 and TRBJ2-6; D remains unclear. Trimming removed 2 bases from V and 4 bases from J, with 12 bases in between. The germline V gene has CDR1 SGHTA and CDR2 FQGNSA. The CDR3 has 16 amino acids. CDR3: CASSLSGLGGANVLTF. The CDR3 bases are TGTGCCAGCAGCTTAAGTGGGCTTGGAGGGGCCAACGTCCTGACTTTC.

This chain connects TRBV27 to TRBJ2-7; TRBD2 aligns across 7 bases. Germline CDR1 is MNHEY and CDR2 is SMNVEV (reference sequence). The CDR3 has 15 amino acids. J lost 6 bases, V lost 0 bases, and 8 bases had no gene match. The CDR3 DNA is TGTGCCAGCAGTTTATCGCCGACTCCGGGGGGCGAGCAGTACTTC. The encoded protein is CASSLSPTPGGEQYF.

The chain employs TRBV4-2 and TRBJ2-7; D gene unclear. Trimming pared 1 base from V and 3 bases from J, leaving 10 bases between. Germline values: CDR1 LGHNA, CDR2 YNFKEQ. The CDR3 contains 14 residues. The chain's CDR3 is CASSQGERYYEQYF. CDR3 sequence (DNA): TGTGCCAGCAGCCAAGGAGAACGATACTACGAGCAGTACTTC.